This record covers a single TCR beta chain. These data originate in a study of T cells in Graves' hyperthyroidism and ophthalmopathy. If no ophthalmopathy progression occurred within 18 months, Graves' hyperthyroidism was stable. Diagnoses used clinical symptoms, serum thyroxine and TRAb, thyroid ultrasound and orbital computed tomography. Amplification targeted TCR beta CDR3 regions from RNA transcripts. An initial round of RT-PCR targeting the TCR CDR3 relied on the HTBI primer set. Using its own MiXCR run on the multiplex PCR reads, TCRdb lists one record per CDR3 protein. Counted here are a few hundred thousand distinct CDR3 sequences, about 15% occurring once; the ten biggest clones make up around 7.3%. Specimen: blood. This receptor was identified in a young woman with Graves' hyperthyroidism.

Here the CDR3 DNA reads TGCAGCGTCGGTCGTCTAGCGGGAGGGGGGGAGACCCAGTACTTC. Its protein is CSVGRLAGGGETQYF. The V and J genes are TRBV29-1 and TRBJ2-5, with 12 bases matching TRBD2. The CDR3 is made up of 15 amino acids. CDR1 is SQVTM and CDR2 is ANQGSEA in the germline V gene. V gave up 6 bases and J gave up 5 bases; unmatched junction bases: 10.